A single sample gave rise to the 11 T cell receptor beta chains below, sequenced in a study of blood T cell repertoires in COVID-19. Profiled with immunoSEQ multiplex PCR; TCRdb holds only in-frame clones, not every one. The sample has 140,000 or so clones, roughly 80% seen once. Sequencing was done on a sample of peripheral blood. The receptor source for this set is a man over 45 with acute or convalescent COVID-19.

The chain has TRBV27 and TRBJ1-2; TRBD1 is a possible D gene (6 bases). Trimming cost V 10 bases and J 8 bases, with 20 bases left between them. From germline, CDR1 is MNHEY and CDR2 SMNVEV (reference sequence). The CDR3 runs 13 residues. CDR3 DNA sequence: TGTGCCACCCTGGGAGGGGGGCCTTTAGGCTACACCTTC. Amino acid sequence: CATLGGGPLGYTF.

The chain couples TRBV3-1 (or the pseudogene TRBV3-2) to TRBJ1-5; possible D gene TRBD1, 5 bases. V lost 1 base and J 2 bases, leaving 9 bases between the germline ends. The germline CDR1 and CDR2 sequences are LGHDT and YNNKEL (reference sequence). The CDR3 is 15 amino acids. CDR3 nucleotide sequence: TGTGCCAGCAGCCAAGGCATAGGGGGCAATCAGCCCCAGCATTTT. Its translation is CASSQGIGGNQPQHF.

V gene TRBV3-1 (or the pseudogene TRBV3-2) combines with J gene TRBJ1-3; D unclear. The CDR3 length is 15 residues. The germline gives CDR1 LGHDT, CDR2 YNNKEL (reference sequence). V was trimmed by 0 bases and J by 2 bases, leaving 8 bases between them. The CDR3 is CASSQDLQTGNTIYF. The CDR3, as DNA: TGTGCCAGCAGCCAAGATCTCCAGACTGGAAACACCATATATTTT.

Only one count was recorded for this clone. J is TRBJ2-3 and V is TRBV7-9, with TRBD2 matching 13 bases. The CDR3 consists of 16 residues. Germline V gene sequence: CDR1 SEHNR, CDR2 FQNEAQ (reference sequence). The V gene end was trimmed by 5 bases and the J gene end by 4 bases; junction bases not matched to a gene: 6. CDR3 in amino acids: CASSATSGGYSDTQYF. DNA of the CDR3: TGTGCCAGCAGCGCGACTAGCGGGGGGTACTCAGATACGCAGTATTTT.

The chain employs TRBV5-6 and TRBJ1-1, with a weak D call TRBD1 (5 bases). This CDR3 has 15 residues. V lost 3 bases and J 0 bases, leaving 12 bases between the germline ends. In germline, CDR1 is SGHDT, CDR2 YYEEEE. The CDR3 nucleotides read TGTGCCAGCAGCTGGTGGACACGGATGAACACTGAAGCTTTCTTT. Protein product: CASSWWTRMNTEAFF.

The J gene is TRBJ2-1, the V gene TRBV10-1; the match to TRBD2 covers 7 bases. The CDR3 totals 12 residues. The trim removed 3 bases at V and 14 bases at J, leaving 7 bases unmatched. Germline V lookup: CDR1 WNHNN, CDR2 SYGVQD (reference sequence). The CDR3 here is CASSDYSGREFF. In DNA form, the CDR3 reads TGCGCCAGCAGTGATTATAGCGGGCGGGAGTTCTTC.

The rearrangement uses TRBV7-2 and TRBJ2-1; D not certain. The CDR3 totals 13 residues. V lost 5 bases and J 4 bases, leaving 9 bases between the germline ends. Germline lookup yields CDR1 SGHTA and CDR2 FQGNSA. The CDR3 protein is CASSKNLYNEQFF. The DNA of the CDR3 is TGTGCCAGCAGCAAAAATCTATACAATGAGCAGTTCTTC.

This clone was counted once. This chain joins TRBV3-1 (or the pseudogene TRBV3-2) and TRBJ2-7; 7 bases are shared with TRBD2. This CDR3 comprises 14 residues. Germline V gene lookup returns CDR1 LGHDT and CDR2 YNNKEL (reference sequence). Unmatched junction bases numbered 4, after V lost 0 bases and J lost 5 bases. This CDR3 reads CASSQERSGDEQYF. For the CDR3, the DNA is TGTGCCAGCAGCCAAGAAAGAAGCGGGGACGAGCAGTACTTC.

This clone has more than one count but fewer than ten. V is TRBV21-1 and J is TRBJ1-2; the D call of TRBD1 is as the table states it, not checked on the DNA. TRBV21-1 is designated a pseudogene. The CDR3 consists of 18 residues. Here the CDR3 reads CASSKVTGATYLRDGYTF. In DNA, the CDR3 is TGTGCCAGCAGCAAAGTTACAGGGGCGACCTATTTGAGAGATGGCTACACCTTC.

The DNA of the CDR3 is TGCAGTGCTAGTCTTAGCGGGGGCACAGATACGCAGTATTTT. It is translated as CSASLSGGTDTQYF. The chain links TRBV20-1 to TRBJ2-3; 8 bases fit TRBD2. Germline CDR1 DFQATT, CDR2 SNEGSKA (reference sequence). The CDR3 has 14 residues. J gave up 1 base and V 3 bases, and 3 bases lay outside the gene matches.

The chain has TRBV7-8 and TRBJ1-2; 9 bases are a match to TRBD1. CDR1 and CDR2 (germline): SGHVS, FQNEAQ. This CDR3 contains 13 residues. V lost 5 bases and J lost 7; bases outside the gene matches: 5. CDR3 bases: TGTGCCAGCAGCCTGGGACAGGGCCTTGGCTACACCTTC. Amino acids: CASSLGQGLGYTF.